This TCR beta chain is drawn from a study of Ad26.COV2.S vaccination and SARS-CoV-2 variants. Germline assignment: CDR1 MDHEN and CDR2 SYDVKM. The CDR3 extends over 13 amino acids. The V end lost 8 bases, the J end lost 2 bases, and 10 bases lay between the germline ends. Overall study results and limits: Measurements of TCR breadth and depth may have given underestimates of the total T cell responses.

About this clone: Antigen unknown.

TCRdb keeps only in-frame clones here, not all; method: immunoSEQ multiplex PCR. The table has roughly 100,000 clones, roughly 75% seen once. The sequenced sample was peripheral blood, obtained after recovery from COVID-19. The chain recombines TRBV28 with TRBJ2-1; D is uncertain. This receptor was taken from a human donor who had recovered from COVID-19. In nucleotides, the CDR3 is TGTGCCAGCGCTGCTGGGGCCTACAATGAGCAGTTCTTC. The encoded protein is CASAAGAYNEQFF.